The 26 T cell receptor beta chains listed next were all sequenced from one sample in a study of blood T cell repertoires in COVID-19. TCRdb's table, derived via immunoSEQ multiplex PCR, lists solely in-frame clones and lacks some. The table has around 700,000 clones, around 90% seen once; the top ten hold approximately 0.3%. Specimen: peripheral blood. The receptors were sampled from a woman aged 18-30 years with acute or convalescent COVID-19.

The chain combines TRBV7-8 with TRBJ2-7; D is perhaps TRBD2 (6 bases). Trimming cost V 5 bases and J 2 bases, with 22 bases left between them. The CDR3 spans 17 residues. Germline CDR1 is SGHVS and CDR2 is FQNEAQ. CDR3 sequence (DNA): TGTGCCAGCAGCATCCCAACCAGACTAGTGGCAACCTACGAGCAGTACTTC. Translated: CASSIPTRLVATYEQYF.

This chain uses TRBV12-5 with TRBJ2-3, with 9 bases fitting TRBD1. The V gene end was trimmed by 0 bases and the J gene end by 2 bases; junction bases not matched to a gene: 15. This CDR3 spans 20 amino acids. Germline V gene sequence: CDR1 LGHNT, CDR2 FRNRAP. The CDR3 region has the DNA TGTGCTAGTGGTTTGGTACGCGTCAGATCGGGACAGGGTAACACAGATACGCAGTATTTT. Translated: CASGLVRVRSGQGNTDTQYF. Full variable domain (rest looked up from reference TRBV12-5 and TRBJ2-3): DARVTQTPRHKVTEMGQEVTMRCQPILGHNTVFWYRQTMMQGLELLAYFRNRAPLDDSGMPKDRFSAEMPDATLATLKIQPSEPRDSAVYFCASGLVRVRSGQGNTDTQYFGPGTRLTVL.

The chain links TRBV27 to TRBJ2-5; 7 nucleotides match TRBD1. The CDR3 is 15 residues long. V lost 8 bases and J lost 5; bases outside the gene matches: 14. Germline lookup yields CDR1 MNHEY and CDR2 SMNVEV (reference sequence). CDR3 nucleotides: TGTGCCAGCGGAATCCTGAGGGGACAGCCTGAGACCCAGTACTTC. Its translation: CASGILRGQPETQYF.

The chain employs TRBV4-3 and TRBJ1-1; 7 bases fit TRBD1. Germline V CDR1 and CDR2: LGHNA, YSLEER. Trimming cost V 4 bases and J 1 base; bases outside gene matches: 6. The CDR3 runs to 15 residues. The CDR3 here is CASSPGDRENTEAFF. CDR3 in DNA: TGCGCCAGCAGCCCAGGGGACAGAGAGAACACTGAAGCTTTCTTT.

V is TRBV5-1 and J is TRBJ2-1, with a weak D call TRBD1 (7 bases). The V gene's germline CDR1 is SGHRS and CDR2 YFSETQ. Trimming removed 4 bases at V and 2 bases at J, with 13 bases between. The CDR3 consists of 15 residues. Written as DNA, the CDR3 is TGCGCCAGCAGCCCGGAGGGACAGCCCTACAATGAGCAGTTCTTC. Its translation is CASSPEGQPYNEQFF.

The chain recombines TRBV6-6 with TRBJ1-3; TRBD1 might be the D (6 bases). Germline CDR1 and CDR2: MNHNY and SVGAGI (reference sequence). With 6 bases removed from V and 8 bases from J, the gap between germline ends came to 20 bases. The CDR3 runs to 15 residues. The DNA for the CDR3 is TGTGCCAGCAGAGAGCGGGGGCGAACCCCGGACACCATATATTTT. As protein: CASRERGRTPDTIYF.

The chain carries TRBV9 and TRBJ2-3, with 10 bases fitting TRBD2. Trimming cost V 2 bases and J 6 bases; bases outside gene matches: 3. The CDR3 totals 14 residues. CDR1 and CDR2 (germline): SGDLS, YYNGEE. CDR3 amino acids: CASSVGLAADTQYF. The CDR3 DNA reads as TGTGCCAGCAGCGTCGGACTAGCGGCTGATACGCAGTATTTT.

The CDR3 nucleotides are TGTGCCAGTAGACGGGAGGTGGCTGGCTACACCTTC. It encodes CASRREVAGYTF. The V call is TRBV19, the J call TRBJ1-2; D unclear. V was cut by 6 bases and J by 7 bases, with 12 bases left in between. CDR3 length equals 12 residues. CDR1 and CDR2 (germline): LNHDA, SQIVND (reference sequence).

The V gene is TRBV28, the J gene TRBJ1-2; D call uncertain. CDR1 MDHEN and CDR2 SYDVKM come from the germline V gene. CDR3 length equals 12 residues. Between the trimmed V and J ends, which lost 4 bases and 2 bases, there was a span of 5 bases. CDR3 in amino acids: CASSYYNYGYTF. The CDR3 DNA reads TGTGCCAGCAGTTACTACAACTATGGCTACACCTTC.

The V gene is TRBV4-3, the J gene TRBJ2-2; 10 bases align to TRBD2. The CDR3 runs to 19 residues. V trimming: 1 base; J trimming: 0 bases; junction bases outside the gene matches: 8. CDR1 and CDR2 from the germline V gene are LGHNA and YSLEER. The CDR3: CASSQVFSGGLPNTGELFF. The CDR3 DNA reads as TGCGCCAGCAGCCAAGTTTTTAGCGGGGGGCTCCCGAACACCGGGGAGCTGTTTTTT.

This chain connects TRBV29-1 to TRBJ1-2; D might be TRBD1 (5 bases). The CDR3 runs 13 residues. V lost 7 bases and J 3 bases, leaving 15 bases between the germline ends. Looked up from germline, CDR1 is SQVTM and CDR2 is ANQGSEA. The CDR3: CSGTGGTDYGYTF. The CDR3 coding sequence is TGCAGCGGGACCGGGGGGACTGACTATGGCTACACCTTC.

The CDR3 sequence: CASSYPGQDYGYTF. CDR3 DNA sequence: TGTGCCAGCAGTTACCCCGGACAGGACTATGGCTACACCTTC. This chain uses TRBV6-2 or TRBV6-3 with TRBJ1-2, with 7 bases that match TRBD1. In germline, CDR1 is MNHEY, CDR2 SVGEGT. V trimming: 2 bases; J trimming: 3 bases; junction bases outside the gene matches: 3. There are 14 residues in the CDR3.

This sequence joins TRBV27 and TRBJ1-1, with no clear D. This CDR3 contains 14 residues. Germline-derived CDR1 and CDR2 are MNHEY and SMNVEV (reference sequence). V was clipped by 4 bases and J by 0 bases, with 9 bases between them. This CDR3 reads CASSSGLVNTEAFF. CDR3 nucleotide sequence: TGTGCCAGCAGTTCCGGGTTGGTGAACACTGAAGCTTTCTTT.

The chain couples TRBV9 to TRBJ2-2, with D perhaps matching TRBD2 (6 bases). V dropped 4 bases and J dropped 0 bases, with 13 bases sitting between them. CDR3 length: 16 residues. In germline, CDR1 is SGDLS, CDR2 YYNGEE. CDR3: CASSPRGAPNTGELFF. For the CDR3, the DNA is TGTGCCAGCAGCCCCCGCGGGGCGCCGAACACCGGGGAGCTGTTTTTT. Full variable domain (missing parts from reference TRBV9 and TRBJ2-2): DSGVTQTPKHLITATGQRVTLRCSPRSGDLSVYWYQQSLDQGLQFLIQYYNGEERAKGNILERFSAQQFPDLHSELNLSSLELGDSALYFCASSPRGAPNTGELFFGEGSRLTVL.

The chain couples TRBV11-2 to TRBJ2-3; TRBD2 matches at 7 bases. CDR1 and CDR2 from the germline V gene are SGHAT and FQNNGV. The length of the CDR3 is 15 residues. Trimming took 3 bases from V and 0 from J; bases not matched to a gene: 3. The CDR3 region has the DNA TGTGCCAGCAGCTTGGCGCGGGGGAGCACAGATACGCAGTATTTT. Translating gives CASSLARGSTDTQYF.

This clone was seen once. The rearrangement uses TRBV5-6 and TRBJ1-5; D is perhaps TRBD1 (6 bases). V was cut by 0 bases and J by 7 bases, with 14 bases left in between. The CDR3 length is 15 residues. Germline loops: CDR1 SGHDT, CDR2 YYEEEE. Here the CDR3 DNA reads TGTGCCAGCAGCTTGGCAAGGGGGGGCAGGCAGCCCCAGCATTTT. Translated: CASSLARGGRQPQHF.

The rearrangement uses TRBV18 and TRBJ2-2; the D gene is possibly TRBD1 (5 bases). CDR3 length: 16 amino acids. Germline V lookup: CDR1 KGHSH, CDR2 LQKENI. Trimming left V 6 bases short and J 0 bases short, with 14 bases between. Written as DNA, the CDR3 is TGTGCCAGCTCCCCCGACAGCCCTACGAACACCGGGGAGCTGTTTTTT. Its protein product is CASSPDSPTNTGELFF.

This chain joins TRBV3-1 (or the pseudogene TRBV3-2) and TRBJ2-1; D uncertain. This CDR3 is 18 amino acids long. Germline V CDR1 and CDR2: LGHDT, YNNKEL (reference sequence). V gave up 4 bases and J gave up 5 bases, with 24 bases separating them. The CDR3 sequence is CASSLLLSAARRDNEQFF. The CDR3 DNA sequence: TGTGCCAGCAGCCTCCTCCTCTCGGCGGCTCGCCGAGACAATGAGCAGTTCTTC.

This clone was picked up one time. The rearrangement links TRBV4-3 to TRBJ2-2, with a weak D call TRBD2 (6 bases). Trimming pared 2 bases from V and 3 bases from J, leaving 22 bases between. CDR3 length: 19 amino acids. Germline CDR1 reads LGHNA; CDR2 reads YSLEER. The CDR3 nucleotides read TGCGCCAGCAGCCAATTTTCCCCCGGGTCCGGGGGTGACACCGGGGAGCTGTTTTTT. It codes for CASSQFSPGSGGDTGELFF.

The gene calls are TRBV7-2 and TRBJ2-1, with 15 bases aligning to TRBD2. The CDR3 loop spans 18 amino acids. Germline V gene lookup returns CDR1 SGHTA and CDR2 FQGNSA. The ends lost 0 bases at V and 6 bases at J; junction bases unmatched: 6. The CDR3: CASSLARTSGGAGNEQFF. Here the CDR3 DNA reads TGTGCCAGCAGCTTAGCCCGGACTAGCGGGGGGGCCGGCAATGAGCAGTTCTTC.

The rearrangement uses TRBV19 and TRBJ2-7; no clear D. CDR1 is LNHDA and CDR2 is SQIVND in the germline V gene (reference sequence). Trimming took off 4 bases at V and 6 bases at J, with 13 bases between the two ends. The CDR3 is 13 residues long. Written as DNA, the CDR3 is TGTGCCAGTAGTAGGGCCTTAAACTCCGAGCAGTACTTC. Translation gives CASSRALNSEQYF.

The chain is built from TRBV29-1 and TRBJ1-2; D is perhaps TRBD1 (6 bases). V shed 3 bases and J shed 4 bases, with 12 bases lying between them. In germline, CDR1 is SQVTM, CDR2 ANQGSEA. The CDR3 runs to 13 residues. CDR3 loop: CSVDQGQSYGYTF. The CDR3 region has the DNA TGCAGCGTTGATCAGGGGCAGAGCTATGGCTACACCTTC. Together with reference TRBV29-1 and TRBJ1-2, the CDR3 gives the full variable domain: SAVISQKPSRDICQRGTSLTIQCQVDSQVTMMFWYRQQPGQSLTLIATANQGSEATYESGFVIDKFPISRPNLTFSTLTVSNMSPEDSSIYLCSVDQGQSYGYTFGSGTRLTVV.

The J gene is TRBJ1-1, the V gene TRBV6-5, with a tentative D call TRBD1 (6 bases). Germline CDR1 and CDR2: MNHEY and SVGAGI. Trimming took 6 bases from V and 0 from J, leaving 11 bases between them. This CDR3 contains 14 residues. The CDR3 DNA sequence: TGTGCCAGCAGCAGACAGGCCTTGAACACTGAAGCTTTCTTT. It specifies CASSRQALNTEAFF.

This chain uses TRBV6-6 with TRBJ1-2; D unresolved. Germline loops: CDR1 MNHNY, CDR2 SVGAGI (reference sequence). Trimming shortened V by 0 bases and J by 3 bases, and 11 bases separated the two germline ends. CDR3 length: 15 amino acids. As DNA, the CDR3 is TGTGCCAGCAGTTACTCGAGTCGCCGGGACTATGGCTACACCTTC. Its translation: CASSYSSRRDYGYTF.

A note on this clone: Other DNA sequences from this sample encode an identical CDR3 as well. The chain employs TRBV5-1 and TRBJ1-1, with 8 bases matching TRBD1. Losses at the gene ends were 4 bases for V and 0 bases for J; bases not matched to a gene: 5. Germline values: CDR1 SGHRS, CDR2 YFSETQ. The CDR3 covers 15 residues. The CDR3 protein is CASSPGQGLNTEAFF. CDR3 nucleotide sequence: TGCGCCAGCAGCCCCGGACAGGGACTGAACACTGAAGCTTTCTTT.

V usage is TRBV25-1 and J usage is TRBJ1-6; D ambiguous. Germline lookup yields CDR1 MGHDK and CDR2 SYGVNS. V lost 5 bases to trimming and J lost 0 bases, with 8 bases between them. The CDR3 totals 15 residues. DNA for the CDR3: TGTGCCAGCAGTACAAGGAGCTCCTATAATTCACCCCTCCACTTT. The encoded protein is CASSTRSSYNSPLHF.